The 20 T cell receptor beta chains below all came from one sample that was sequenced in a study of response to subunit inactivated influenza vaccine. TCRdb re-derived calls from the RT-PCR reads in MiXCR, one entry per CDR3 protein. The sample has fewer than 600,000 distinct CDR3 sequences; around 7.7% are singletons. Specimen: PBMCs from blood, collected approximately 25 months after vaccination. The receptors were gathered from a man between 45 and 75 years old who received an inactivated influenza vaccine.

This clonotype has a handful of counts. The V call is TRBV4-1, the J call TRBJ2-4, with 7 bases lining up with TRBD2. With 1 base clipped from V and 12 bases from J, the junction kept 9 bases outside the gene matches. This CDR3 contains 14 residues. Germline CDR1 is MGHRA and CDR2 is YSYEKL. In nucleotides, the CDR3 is TGCGCCAGCAGCCAAGGAGACCTAGCGGAAAGTCAGTACTTC. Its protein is CASSQGDLAESQYF.

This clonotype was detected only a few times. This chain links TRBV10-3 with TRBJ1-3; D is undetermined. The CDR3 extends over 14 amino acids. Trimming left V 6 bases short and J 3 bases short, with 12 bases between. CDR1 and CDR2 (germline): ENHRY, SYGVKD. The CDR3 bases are TGTGCCATCAGGACCGAGACCCGTGGAAACACCATATATTTT. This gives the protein CAIRTETRGNTIYF.

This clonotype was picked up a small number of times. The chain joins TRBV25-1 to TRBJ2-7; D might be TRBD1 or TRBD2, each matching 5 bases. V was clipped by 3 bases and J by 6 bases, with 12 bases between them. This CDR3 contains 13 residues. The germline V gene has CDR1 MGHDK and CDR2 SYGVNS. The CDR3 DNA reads TGTGCCAGCAGTGACCTCCGGGGCTCCGAGCAGTACTTC. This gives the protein CASSDLRGSEQYF.

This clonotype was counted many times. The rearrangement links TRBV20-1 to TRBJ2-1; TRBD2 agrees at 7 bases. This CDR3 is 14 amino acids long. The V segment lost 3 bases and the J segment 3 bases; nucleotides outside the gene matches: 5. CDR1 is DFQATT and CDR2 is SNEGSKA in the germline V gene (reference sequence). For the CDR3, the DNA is TGCAGTGCTAGGTCCAGGGACTACTACAATGAGCAGTTCTTC. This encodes CSARSRDYYNEQFF.

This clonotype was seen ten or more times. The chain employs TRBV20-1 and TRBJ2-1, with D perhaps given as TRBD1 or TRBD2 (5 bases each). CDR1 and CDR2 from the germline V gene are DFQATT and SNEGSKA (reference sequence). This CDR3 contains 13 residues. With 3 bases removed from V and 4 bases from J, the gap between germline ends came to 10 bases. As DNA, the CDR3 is TGCAGTGCTAGGAGGGACGTTTACAATGAGCAGTTCTTC. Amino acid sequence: CSARRDVYNEQFF.

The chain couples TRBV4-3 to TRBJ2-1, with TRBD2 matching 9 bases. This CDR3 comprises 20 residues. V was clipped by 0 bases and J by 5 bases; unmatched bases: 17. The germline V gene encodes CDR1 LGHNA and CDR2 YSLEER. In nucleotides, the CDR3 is TGCGCCAGCAGCCAAGATTGGAGGCTAGCGGGGATTTCCTTTAACAATGAGCAGTTCTTC. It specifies CASSQDWRLAGISFNNEQFF.

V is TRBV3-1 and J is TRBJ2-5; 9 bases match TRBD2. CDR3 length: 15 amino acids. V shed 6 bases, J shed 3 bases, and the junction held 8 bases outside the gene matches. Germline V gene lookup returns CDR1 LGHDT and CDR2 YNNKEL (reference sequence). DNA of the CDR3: TGTGCCAGCAGTTTGGGACTAGCCGACAAAGAGACCCAGTACTTC. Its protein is CASSLGLADKETQYF.

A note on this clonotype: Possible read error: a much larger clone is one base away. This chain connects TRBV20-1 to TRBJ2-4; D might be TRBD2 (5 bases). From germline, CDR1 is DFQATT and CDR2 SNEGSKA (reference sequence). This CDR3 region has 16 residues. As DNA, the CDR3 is TGCTGTGCTAGGGAGTATGGTCTTCTAGCCAAAAACATTCAGTACTTC. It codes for CCAREYGLLAKNIQYF.

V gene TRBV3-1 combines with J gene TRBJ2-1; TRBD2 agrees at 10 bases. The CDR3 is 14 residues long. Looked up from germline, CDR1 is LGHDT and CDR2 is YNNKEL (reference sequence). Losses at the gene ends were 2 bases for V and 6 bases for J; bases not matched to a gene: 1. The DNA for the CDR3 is TGTGCCAGCAGCCAAAGACTAGCGGGCAATGAGCAGTTCTTC. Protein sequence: CASSQRLAGNEQFF.

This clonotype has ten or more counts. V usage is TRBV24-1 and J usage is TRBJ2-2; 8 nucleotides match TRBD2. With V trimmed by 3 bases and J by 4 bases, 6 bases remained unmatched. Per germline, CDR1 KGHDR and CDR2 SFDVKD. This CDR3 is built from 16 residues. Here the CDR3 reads CATSDDREGITGELFF. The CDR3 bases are TGTGCCACCAGTGATGACCGGGAGGGCATCACCGGGGAGCTGTTTTTT.

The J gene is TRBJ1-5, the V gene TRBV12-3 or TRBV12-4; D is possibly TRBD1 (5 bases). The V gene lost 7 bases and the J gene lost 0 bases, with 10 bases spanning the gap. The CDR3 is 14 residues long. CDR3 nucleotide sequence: TGTGCCAGCAAGGCCGACAGTAGCAATCAGCCCCAGCATTTT. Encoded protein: CASKADSSNQPQHF.

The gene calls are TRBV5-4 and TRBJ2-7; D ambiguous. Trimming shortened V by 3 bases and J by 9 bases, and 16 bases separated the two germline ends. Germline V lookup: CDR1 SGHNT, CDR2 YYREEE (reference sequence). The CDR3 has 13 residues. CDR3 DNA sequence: TGTGCCAGCAGCTCCGAGCCGACGGGTCGGCAGTACTTC. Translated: CASSSEPTGRQYF.

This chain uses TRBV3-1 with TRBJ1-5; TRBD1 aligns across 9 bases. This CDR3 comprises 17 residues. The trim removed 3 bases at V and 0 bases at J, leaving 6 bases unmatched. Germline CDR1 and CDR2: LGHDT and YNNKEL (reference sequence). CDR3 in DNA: TGTGCCAGCAGCCACCGGGACAGGGCTGATAGCAATCAGCCCCAGCATTTT. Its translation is CASSHRDRADSNQPQHF.

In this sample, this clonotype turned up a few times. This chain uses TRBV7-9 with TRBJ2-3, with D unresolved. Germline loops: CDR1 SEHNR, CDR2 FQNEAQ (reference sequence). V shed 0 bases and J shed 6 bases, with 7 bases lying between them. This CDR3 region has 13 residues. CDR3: CASSLAASDTQYF. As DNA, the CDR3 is TGTGCCAGCAGCTTAGCGGCTTCGGATACGCAGTATTTT.

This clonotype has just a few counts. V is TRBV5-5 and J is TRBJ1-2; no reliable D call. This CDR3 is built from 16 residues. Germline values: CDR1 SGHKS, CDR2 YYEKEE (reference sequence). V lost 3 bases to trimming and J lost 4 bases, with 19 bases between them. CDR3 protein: CASSSQDLQPLYGYTF. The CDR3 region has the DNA TGTGCCAGCAGCTCCCAGGACCTCCAACCCCTCTATGGCTACACCTTC.

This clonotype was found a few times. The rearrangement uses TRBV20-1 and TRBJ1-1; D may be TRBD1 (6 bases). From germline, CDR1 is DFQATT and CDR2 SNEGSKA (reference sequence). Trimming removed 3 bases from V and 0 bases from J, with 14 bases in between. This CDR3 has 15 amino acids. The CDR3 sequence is CSASKGGAMNTEAFF. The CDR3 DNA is TGCAGTGCTAGCAAGGGGGGGGCCATGAACACTGAAGCTTTCTTT.

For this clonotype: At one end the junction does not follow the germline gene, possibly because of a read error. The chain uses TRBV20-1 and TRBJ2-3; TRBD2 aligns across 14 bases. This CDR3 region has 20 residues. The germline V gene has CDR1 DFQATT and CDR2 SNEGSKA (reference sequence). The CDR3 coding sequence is TGCAGGGCTAGGGCTCCGGGACTAGCGGGAGTCCCCTCTACCACAGATACGCAGTATTTT. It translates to CRARAPGLAGVPSTTDTQYF.

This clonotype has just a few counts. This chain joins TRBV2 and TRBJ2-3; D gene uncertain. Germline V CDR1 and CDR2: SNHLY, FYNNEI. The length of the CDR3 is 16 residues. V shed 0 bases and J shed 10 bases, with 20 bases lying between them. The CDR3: CASSEAAVPGTVPQYF. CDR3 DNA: TGTGCCAGCAGTGAAGCGGCCGTCCCCGGCACAGTTCCGCAGTATTTT.

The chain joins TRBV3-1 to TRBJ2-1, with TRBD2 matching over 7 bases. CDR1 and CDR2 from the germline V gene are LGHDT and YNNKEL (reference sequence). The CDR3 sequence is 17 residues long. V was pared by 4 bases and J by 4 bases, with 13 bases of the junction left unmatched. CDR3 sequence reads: CASSPPRSSGAYNEQFF. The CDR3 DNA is TGTGCCAGCAGCCCTCCCCGGTCGAGCGGGGCTTACAATGAGCAGTTCTTC.

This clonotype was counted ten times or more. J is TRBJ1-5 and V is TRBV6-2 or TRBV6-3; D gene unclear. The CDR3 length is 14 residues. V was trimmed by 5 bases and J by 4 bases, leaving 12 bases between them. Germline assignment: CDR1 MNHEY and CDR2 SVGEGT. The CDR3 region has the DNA TGTGCCAGCAGTCCCCGCGACTTTAATCAGCCCCAGCATTTT. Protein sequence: CASSPRDFNQPQHF.